The entry that follows covers one TCR beta chain sequence. Libraries were prepared by immunoSEQ multiplex PCR; TCRdb keeps only in-frame clonotypes and omits some of them. The table shows about 190,000 clones, with approximately 84% occurring only once. Participants, 18 to 89 years old, spanned 25 or so US areas. The study assigned cohorts using participant-reported clinical history. Germline V gives CDR1 LNHDA, CDR2 SQIVND (reference sequence). The V segment lost 3 bases and the J segment 4 bases; nucleotides outside the gene matches: 13. The CDR3 is 17 residues long. This sample stems from a study of blood T cell repertoires in COVID-19. Study details: Sites in the United States, Italy and Spain provided acute and convalescent COVID-19 samples.

Sample: PBMCs or T cells enriched from blood (not recorded which). The receptor was isolated from a woman in her thirties who had recovered from COVID-19. The chain combines TRBV19 with TRBJ2-3; 7 nucleotides align to TRBD2. The CDR3 DNA reads TGTGCCAGTAGTATGTTTGCGGGAGCCCGCCTTGCAGATACGCAGTATTTT. It translates to CASSMFAGARLADTQYF.